Described below is a single TCR beta chain sequence and its context. V was clipped by 1 base and J by 0 bases, with 14 bases between them. Germline CDR1 reads SGHKS; CDR2 reads YYEKEE (reference sequence). The CDR3 sequence is 18 residues long. The data stem from a study of response to subunit inactivated influenza vaccine. MiXCR was run by TCRdb on the RT-PCR reads, yielding one entry per CDR3 protein. The sample lists 150,000 to 200,000 distinct CDR3 sequences; about an eighth were seen once. These data also featured in a second study, about T cells expressing NK-cell markers. From that second work: A 5'RACE template switching approach incorporating UMIs was used to make TCR beta cDNA. The eight sequenced donors comprised seven who were HCMV-seropositive and one who was seronegative. The same clonotypes also predominated in the CD3+CD56-NKG2C+ fraction of several donors.

The chain uses TRBV5-5 and TRBJ2-6, with D possibly TRBD2 on 6 matching bases. The sample in question was CD8+ T cells sorted from PBMCs, obtained 11 to 12 days after vaccination. The TCR comes from a man over 45 who received an inactivated influenza vaccine. The CDR3 spells CASSLSAEGSSGANVLTF. The CDR3 bases are TGTGCCAGCAGCTTGTCAGCGGAGGGAAGCTCTGGGGCCAACGTCCTGACTTTC.